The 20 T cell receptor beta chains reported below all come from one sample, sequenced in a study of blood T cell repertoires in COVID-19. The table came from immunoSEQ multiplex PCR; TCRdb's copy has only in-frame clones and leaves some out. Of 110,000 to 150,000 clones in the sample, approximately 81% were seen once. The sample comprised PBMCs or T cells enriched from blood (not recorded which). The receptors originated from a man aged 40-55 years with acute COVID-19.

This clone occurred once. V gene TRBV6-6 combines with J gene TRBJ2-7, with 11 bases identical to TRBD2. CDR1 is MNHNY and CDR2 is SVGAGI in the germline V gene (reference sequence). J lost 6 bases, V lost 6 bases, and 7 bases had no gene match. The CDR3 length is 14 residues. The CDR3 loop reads CASRIAGGLGEQYF. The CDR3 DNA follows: TGTGCCAGCAGGATAGCGGGAGGGCTGGGCGAGCAGTACTTC.

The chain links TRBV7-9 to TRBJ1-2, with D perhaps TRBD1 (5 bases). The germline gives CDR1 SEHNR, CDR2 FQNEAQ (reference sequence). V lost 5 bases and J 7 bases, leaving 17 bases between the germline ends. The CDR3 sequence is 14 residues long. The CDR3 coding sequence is TGTGCCAGCAGCCCCCCGGGGGAGCTGGGTGGCTACACCTTC. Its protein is CASSPPGELGGYTF.

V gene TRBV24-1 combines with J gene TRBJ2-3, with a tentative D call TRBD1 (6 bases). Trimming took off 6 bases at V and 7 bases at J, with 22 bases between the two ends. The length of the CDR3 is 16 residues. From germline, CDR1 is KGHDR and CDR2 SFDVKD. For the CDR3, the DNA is TGTGCCACCAGTTCTCAGGGGTTACCCAACAAGCATACGCAGTATTTT. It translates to CATSSQGLPNKHTQYF.

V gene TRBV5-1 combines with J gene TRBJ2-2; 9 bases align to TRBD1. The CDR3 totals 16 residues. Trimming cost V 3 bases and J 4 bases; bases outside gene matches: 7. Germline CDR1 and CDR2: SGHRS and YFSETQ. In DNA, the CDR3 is TGCGCCAGCAGCTACACAGGGGGCGTTGGCACCGGGGAGCTGTTTTTT. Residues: CASSYTGGVGTGELFF.

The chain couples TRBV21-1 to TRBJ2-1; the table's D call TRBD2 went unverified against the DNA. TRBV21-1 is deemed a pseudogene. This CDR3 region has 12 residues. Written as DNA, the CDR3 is TGTGCCACCACTGCTTCCTATCTTGAGCAGTTCTTC. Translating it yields CATTASYLEQFF.

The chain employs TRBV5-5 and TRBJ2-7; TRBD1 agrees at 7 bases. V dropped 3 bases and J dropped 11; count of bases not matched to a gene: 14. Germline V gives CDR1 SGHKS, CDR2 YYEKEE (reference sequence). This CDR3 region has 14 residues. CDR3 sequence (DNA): TGTGCCAGCAGCTATGACAGGGACCTCTCGTTCGAGTACTTC. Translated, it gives CASSYDRDLSFEYF.

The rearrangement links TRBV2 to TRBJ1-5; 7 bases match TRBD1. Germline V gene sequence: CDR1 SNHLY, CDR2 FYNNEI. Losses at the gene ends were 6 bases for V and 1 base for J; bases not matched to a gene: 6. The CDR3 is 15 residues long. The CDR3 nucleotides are TGTGCCAGCAGGCTGGAACAGGGGAGCAATCAGCCCCAGCATTTT. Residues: CASRLEQGSNQPQHF.

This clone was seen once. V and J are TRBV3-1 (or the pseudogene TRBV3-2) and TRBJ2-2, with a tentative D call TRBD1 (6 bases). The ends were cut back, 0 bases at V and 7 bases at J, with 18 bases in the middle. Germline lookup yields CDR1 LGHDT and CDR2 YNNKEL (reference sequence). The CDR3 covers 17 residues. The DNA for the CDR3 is TGTGCCAGCAGCCAAGACGGGGCACAGGGCCTTGTCGGGGAGCTGTTTTTT. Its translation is CASSQDGAQGLVGELFF.

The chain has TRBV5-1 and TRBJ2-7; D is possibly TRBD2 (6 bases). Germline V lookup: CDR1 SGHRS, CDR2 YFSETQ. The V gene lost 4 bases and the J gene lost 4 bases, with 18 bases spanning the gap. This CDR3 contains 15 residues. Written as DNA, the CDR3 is TGCGCCAGCAGCCCTCTTTTGGGGGGAGAATACGAGCAGTACTTC. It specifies CASSPLLGGEYEQYF.

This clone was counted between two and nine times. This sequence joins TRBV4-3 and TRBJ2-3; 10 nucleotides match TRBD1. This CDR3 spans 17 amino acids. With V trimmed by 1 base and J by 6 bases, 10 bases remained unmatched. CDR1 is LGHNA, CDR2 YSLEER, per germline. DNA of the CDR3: TGCGCCAGCAGCCAAGTTACCGGGACAGGGGAGGGGGATACGCAGTATTTT. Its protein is CASSQVTGTGEGDTQYF.

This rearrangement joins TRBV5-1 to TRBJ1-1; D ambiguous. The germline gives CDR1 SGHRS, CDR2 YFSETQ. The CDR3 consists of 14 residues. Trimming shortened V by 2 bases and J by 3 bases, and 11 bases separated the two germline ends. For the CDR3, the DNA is TGCGCCAGCAGCTTACAGTATCCCGACACTGAAGCTTTCTTT. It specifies CASSLQYPDTEAFF.

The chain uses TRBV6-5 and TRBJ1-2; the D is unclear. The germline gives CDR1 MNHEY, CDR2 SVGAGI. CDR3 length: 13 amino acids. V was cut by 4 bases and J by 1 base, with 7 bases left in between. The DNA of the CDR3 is TGTGCCAGCAGTTCCACTGTTAACTATGGCTACACCTTC. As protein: CASSSTVNYGYTF.

This chain's CDR3 is CASSGAVRETQYF. CDR3 coding DNA: TGTGCCAGCAGTGGGGCGGTTCGGGAGACCCAGTACTTC. The chain combines TRBV28 with TRBJ2-5; D is perhaps TRBD1 (5 bases). Looked up from germline, CDR1 is MDHEN and CDR2 is SYDVKM. The CDR3 loop spans 13 amino acids. Trimming removed 5 bases from V and 5 bases from J, with 12 bases in between.

This chain's CDR3 is CASSQGAQSEAFF. CDR3 nucleotides: TGTGCCAGCAGCCAAGGGGCCCAAAGTGAAGCTTTCTTT. This sequence joins TRBV3-1 (or the pseudogene TRBV3-2) and TRBJ1-1; D unresolved. CDR1 is LGHDT and CDR2 is YNNKEL in the germline V gene (reference sequence). V was shortened by 1 base and J by 7 bases, with 10 bases between the two germline ends. The CDR3 length is 13 residues.

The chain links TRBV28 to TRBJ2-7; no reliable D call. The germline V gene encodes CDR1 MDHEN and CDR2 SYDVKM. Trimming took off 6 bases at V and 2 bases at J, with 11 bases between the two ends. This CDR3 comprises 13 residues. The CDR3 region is CASSALWPYEQYF. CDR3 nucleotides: TGTGCCAGCAGCGCCCTCTGGCCCTACGAGCAGTACTTC. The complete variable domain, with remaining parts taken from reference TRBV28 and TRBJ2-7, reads DVKVTQSSRYLVKRTGEKVFLECVQDMDHENMFWYRQDPGLGLRLIYFSYDVKMKEKGDIPEGYSVSREKKERFSLILESASTNQTSMYLCASSALWPYEQYFGPGTRLTVT.

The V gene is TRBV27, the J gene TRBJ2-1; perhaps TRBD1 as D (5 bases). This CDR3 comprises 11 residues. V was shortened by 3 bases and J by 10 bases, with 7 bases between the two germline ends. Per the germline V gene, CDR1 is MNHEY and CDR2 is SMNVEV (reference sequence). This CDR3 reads CASSLSGEQFF. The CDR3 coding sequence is TGTGCCAGCAGTTTGTCAGGGGAGCAGTTCTTC.

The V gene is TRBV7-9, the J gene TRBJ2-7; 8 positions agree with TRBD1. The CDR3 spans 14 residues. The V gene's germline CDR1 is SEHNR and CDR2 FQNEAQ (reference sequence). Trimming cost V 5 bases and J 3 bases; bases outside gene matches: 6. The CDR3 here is CASSPGTGIYEQYF. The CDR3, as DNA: TGTGCCAGCAGCCCTGGGACAGGAATCTACGAGCAGTACTTC.

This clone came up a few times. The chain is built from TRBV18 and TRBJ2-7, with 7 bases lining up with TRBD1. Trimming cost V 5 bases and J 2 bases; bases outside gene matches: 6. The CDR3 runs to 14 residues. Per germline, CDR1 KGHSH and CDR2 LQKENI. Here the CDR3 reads CASSKGAQTYEQYF. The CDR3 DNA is TGTGCCAGCTCAAAGGGGGCCCAAACCTACGAGCAGTACTTC.

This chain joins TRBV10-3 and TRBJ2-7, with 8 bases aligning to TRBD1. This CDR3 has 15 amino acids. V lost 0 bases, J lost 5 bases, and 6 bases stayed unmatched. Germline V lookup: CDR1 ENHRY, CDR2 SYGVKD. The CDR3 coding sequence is TGTGCCATCAGTGAGTCGTCCCAACAGGGGGACGAGCAGTACTTC. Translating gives CAISESSQQGDEQYF.

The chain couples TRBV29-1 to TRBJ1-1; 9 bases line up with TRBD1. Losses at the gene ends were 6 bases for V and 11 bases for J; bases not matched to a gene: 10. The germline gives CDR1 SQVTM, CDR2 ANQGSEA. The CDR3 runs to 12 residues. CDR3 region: CSVGGQGIQAFF. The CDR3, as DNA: TGCAGCGTGGGTGGACAGGGGATTCAGGCTTTCTTT.